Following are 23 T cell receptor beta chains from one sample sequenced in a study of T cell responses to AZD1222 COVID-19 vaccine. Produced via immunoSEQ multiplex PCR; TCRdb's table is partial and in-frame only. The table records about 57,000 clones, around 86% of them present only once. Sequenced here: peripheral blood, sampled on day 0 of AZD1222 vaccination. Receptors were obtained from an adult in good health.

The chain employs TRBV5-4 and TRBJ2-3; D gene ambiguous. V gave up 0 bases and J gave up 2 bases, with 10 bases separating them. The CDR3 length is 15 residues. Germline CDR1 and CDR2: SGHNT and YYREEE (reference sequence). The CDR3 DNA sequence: TGTGCCAGCAGCTTGGCCCGACAACACACAGATACGCAGTATTTT. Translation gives CASSLARQHTDTQYF.

The CDR3 nucleotides read TGTGCCAGCGGGCGTCTGATCACTGAAGCTTTCTTT. It codes for CASGRLITEAFF. This chain connects TRBV2 to TRBJ1-1, with D hard to call. Trimming took 8 bases from V and 4 from J, leaving 11 bases between them. Germline V gives CDR1 SNHLY, CDR2 FYNNEI. The CDR3 loop spans 12 amino acids.

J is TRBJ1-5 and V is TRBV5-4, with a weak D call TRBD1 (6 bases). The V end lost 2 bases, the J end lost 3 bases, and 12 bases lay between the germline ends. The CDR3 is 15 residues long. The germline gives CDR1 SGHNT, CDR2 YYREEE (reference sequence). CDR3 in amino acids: CASSLGGTVNQPQHF. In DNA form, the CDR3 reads TGTGCCAGCAGCTTAGGGGGAACAGTCAATCAGCCCCAGCATTTT.

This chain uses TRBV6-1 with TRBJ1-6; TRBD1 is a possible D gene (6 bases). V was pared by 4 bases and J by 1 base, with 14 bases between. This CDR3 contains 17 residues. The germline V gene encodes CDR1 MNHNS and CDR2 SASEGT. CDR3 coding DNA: TGTGCCAGCAGTGCTAGGGGCAGGGGATCCTATAATTCACCCCTCCACTTT. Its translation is CASSARGRGSYNSPLHF.

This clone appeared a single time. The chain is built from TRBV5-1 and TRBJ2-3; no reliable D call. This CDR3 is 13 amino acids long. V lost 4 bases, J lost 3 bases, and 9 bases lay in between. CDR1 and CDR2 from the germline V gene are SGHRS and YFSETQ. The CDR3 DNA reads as TGCGCCAGCAGCCGCCTAAGGACAGATACGCAGTATTTT. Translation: CASSRLRTDTQYF.

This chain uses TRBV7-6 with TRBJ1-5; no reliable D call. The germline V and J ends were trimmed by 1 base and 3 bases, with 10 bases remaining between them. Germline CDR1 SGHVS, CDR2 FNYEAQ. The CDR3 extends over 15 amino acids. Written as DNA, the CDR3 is TGTGCCAGCAGCTTAGGTGCAGAGCCCAATCAGCCCCAGCATTTT. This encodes CASSLGAEPNQPQHF.

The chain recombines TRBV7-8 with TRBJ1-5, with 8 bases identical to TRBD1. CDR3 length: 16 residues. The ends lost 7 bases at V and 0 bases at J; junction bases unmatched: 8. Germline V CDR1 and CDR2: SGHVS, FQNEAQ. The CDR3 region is CASTATGGVSNQPQHF. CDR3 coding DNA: TGTGCCAGCACTGCCACAGGGGGAGTTAGCAATCAGCCCCAGCATTTT.

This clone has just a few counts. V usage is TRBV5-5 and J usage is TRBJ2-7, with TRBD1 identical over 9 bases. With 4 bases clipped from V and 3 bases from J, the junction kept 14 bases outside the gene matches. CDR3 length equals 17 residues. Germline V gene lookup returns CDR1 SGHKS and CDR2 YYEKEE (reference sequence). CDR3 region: CASSHPEGDRAFYEQYF. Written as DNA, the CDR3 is TGTGCCAGCAGCCACCCGGAGGGGGACAGGGCCTTCTACGAGCAGTACTTC.

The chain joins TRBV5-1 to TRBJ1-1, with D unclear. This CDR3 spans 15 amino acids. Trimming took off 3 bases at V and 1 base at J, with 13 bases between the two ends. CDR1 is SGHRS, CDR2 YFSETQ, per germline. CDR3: CASSWTQDANTEAFF. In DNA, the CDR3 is TGCGCCAGCAGCTGGACGCAGGATGCGAACACTGAAGCTTTCTTT.

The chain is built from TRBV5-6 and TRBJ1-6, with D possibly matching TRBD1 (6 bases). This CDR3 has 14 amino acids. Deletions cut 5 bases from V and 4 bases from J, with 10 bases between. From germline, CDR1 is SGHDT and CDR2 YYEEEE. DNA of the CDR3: TGTGCCAGCAGGTCGGGACATTATAATTCACCCCTCCACTTT. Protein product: CASRSGHYNSPLHF.

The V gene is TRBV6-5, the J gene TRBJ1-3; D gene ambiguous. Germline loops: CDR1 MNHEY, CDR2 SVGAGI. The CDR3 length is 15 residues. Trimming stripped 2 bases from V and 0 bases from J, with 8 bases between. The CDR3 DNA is TGTGCCAGCAGTTACCTGGCACTCTCTGGAAACACCATATATTTT. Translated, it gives CASSYLALSGNTIYF.

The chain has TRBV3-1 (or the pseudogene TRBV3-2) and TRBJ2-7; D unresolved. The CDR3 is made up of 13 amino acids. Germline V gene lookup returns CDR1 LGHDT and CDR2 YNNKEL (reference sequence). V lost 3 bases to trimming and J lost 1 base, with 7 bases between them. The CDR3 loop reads CASSHSVSYEQYF. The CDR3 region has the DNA TGTGCCAGCAGCCACTCCGTATCCTACGAGCAGTACTTC.

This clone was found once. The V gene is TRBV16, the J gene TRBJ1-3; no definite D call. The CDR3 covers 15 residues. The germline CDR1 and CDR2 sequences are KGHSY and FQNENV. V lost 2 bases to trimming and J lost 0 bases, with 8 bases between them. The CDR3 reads CASSQLQSSGNTIYF. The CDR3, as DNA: TGTGCCAGCAGCCAACTACAGAGCTCTGGAAACACCATATATTTT.

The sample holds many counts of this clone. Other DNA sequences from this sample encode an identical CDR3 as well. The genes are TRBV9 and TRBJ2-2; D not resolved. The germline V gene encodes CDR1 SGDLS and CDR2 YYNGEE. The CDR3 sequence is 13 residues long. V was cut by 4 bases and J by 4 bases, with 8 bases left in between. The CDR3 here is CASSPSITGELFF. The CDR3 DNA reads TGTGCCAGCAGCCCTAGTATCACCGGGGAGCTGTTTTTT.

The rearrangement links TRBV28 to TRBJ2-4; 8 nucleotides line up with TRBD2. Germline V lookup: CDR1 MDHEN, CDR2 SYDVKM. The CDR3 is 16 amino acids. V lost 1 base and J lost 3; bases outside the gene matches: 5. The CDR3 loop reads CASSLFPGGLKNIQYF. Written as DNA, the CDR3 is TGTGCCAGCAGTTTATTCCCGGGGGGGCTCAAAAACATTCAGTACTTC.

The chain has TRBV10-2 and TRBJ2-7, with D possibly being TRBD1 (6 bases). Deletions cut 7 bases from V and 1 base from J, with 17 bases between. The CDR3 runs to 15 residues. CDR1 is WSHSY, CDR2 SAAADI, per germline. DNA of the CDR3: TGCGCCAGCATGGGCGGACAGACAGCTTCCTACGAGCAGTACTTC. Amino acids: CASMGGQTASYEQYF.

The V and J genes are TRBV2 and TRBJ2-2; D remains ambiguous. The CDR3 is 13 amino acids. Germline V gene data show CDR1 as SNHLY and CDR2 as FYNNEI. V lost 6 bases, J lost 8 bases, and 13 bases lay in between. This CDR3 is CASRAEIRGELFF. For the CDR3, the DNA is TGTGCCAGCAGGGCAGAGATCAGGGGGGAGCTGTTTTTT.

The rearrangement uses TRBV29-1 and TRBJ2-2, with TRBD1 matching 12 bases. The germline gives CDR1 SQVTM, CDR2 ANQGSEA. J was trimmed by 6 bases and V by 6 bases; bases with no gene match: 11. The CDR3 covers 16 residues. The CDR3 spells CSVGGTGGERAGELFF. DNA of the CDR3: TGCAGCGTCGGCGGGACAGGGGGCGAACGAGCCGGGGAGCTGTTTTTT.

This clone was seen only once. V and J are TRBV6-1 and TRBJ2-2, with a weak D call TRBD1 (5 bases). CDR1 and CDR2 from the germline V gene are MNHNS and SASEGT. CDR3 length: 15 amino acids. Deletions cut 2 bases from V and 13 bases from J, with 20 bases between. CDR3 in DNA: TGTGCCAGCAGTGAATCCAGGGCGGCCAGCTCGGGGCTGTTTTTT. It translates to CASSESRAASSGLFF.

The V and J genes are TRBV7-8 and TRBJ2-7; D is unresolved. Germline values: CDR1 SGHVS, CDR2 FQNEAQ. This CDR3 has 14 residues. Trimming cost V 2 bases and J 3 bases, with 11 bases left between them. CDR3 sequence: CASSLSTPDYEQYF. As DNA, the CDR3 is TGTGCCAGCAGCTTATCGACGCCGGACTACGAGCAGTACTTC. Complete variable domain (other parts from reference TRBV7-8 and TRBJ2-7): GAGVSQSPRYKVAKRGQDVALRCDPISGHVSLFWYQQALGQGPEFLTYFQNEAQLDKSGLPSDRFFAERPEGSVSTLKIQRTQQEDSAVYLCASSLSTPDYEQYFGPGTRLTVT.

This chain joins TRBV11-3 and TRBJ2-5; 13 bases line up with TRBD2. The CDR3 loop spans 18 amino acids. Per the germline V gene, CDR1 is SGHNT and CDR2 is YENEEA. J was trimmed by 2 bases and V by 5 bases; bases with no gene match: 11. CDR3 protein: CASSLGRLAGGQQETQYF. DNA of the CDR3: TGTGCCAGCAGCCTTGGTCGACTAGCGGGGGGACAACAAGAGACCCAGTACTTC.

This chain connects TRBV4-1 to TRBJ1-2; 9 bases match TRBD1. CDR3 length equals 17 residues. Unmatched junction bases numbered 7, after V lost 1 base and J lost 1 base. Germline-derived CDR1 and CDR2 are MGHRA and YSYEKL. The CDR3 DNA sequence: TGCGCCAGCAGCCAAGTCCCCGGGACAGGGATTAACTATGGCTACACCTTC. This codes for CASSQVPGTGINYGYTF.

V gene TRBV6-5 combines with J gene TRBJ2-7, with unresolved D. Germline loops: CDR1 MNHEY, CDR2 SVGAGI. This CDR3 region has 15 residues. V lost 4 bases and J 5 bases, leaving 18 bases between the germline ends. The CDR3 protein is CASSFLGTPLNEQYF. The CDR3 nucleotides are TGTGCCAGCAGTTTTCTAGGAACCCCTTTGAACGAGCAGTACTTC.